A single T cell receptor (beta chain) is shown here with its context. The antigen remains undetermined. This sample was included in a study of post-analysis software for immune sequencing data. Study-level findings and limits: A handful of TRBV segments appeared more often in patients than in controls, and TRBV5-6, TRBV5-1 and TRBV20-1 were among these. Normalized Chao1 diversity was significantly reduced in patients versus controls.

In germline, CDR1 is MNHEY, CDR2 SMNVEV (reference sequence). With 6 bases clipped from V and 8 bases from J, the junction kept 14 bases outside the gene matches. The CDR3 runs 16 residues. Unique-molecular-identifier-tagged TCR beta cDNA libraries were used. TCRdb reprocessed the PCR reads with MiXCR, giving one entry per CDR3 protein. The sample contains hundreds of thousands of distinct CDR3 sequences, over 45% of which appear only once. Sequenced sample: blood. The receptor's source is a girl aged 2-9 years with multiple sclerosis. The V and J genes are TRBV27 and TRBJ1-2; 11 nucleotides line up with TRBD1. This CDR3 reads CASSSEDRGRFGGYTF. Written as DNA, the CDR3 is TGTGCCAGCAGCTCCGAGGACAGGGGGCGCTTCGGAGGCTACACCTTC.